This T cell receptor beta chain stems from a study of T cells in narcolepsy. Study findings and constraints: Healthy controls reportedly lacked the autoreactive clonotypes serially found in patients' blood. Autoreactive clone sequences were missing from some blood memory CD4+ repertoires.

Germline-derived CDR1 and CDR2 are MDHEN and SYDVKM. CDR3 length: 16 amino acids. The ends were cut back, 0 bases at V and 0 bases at J, with 9 bases in the middle. This clone appeared a few times. The antigen remains unidentified. The data were produced by immunoSEQ multiplex PCR, yet TCRdb's version contains in-frame clones alone and is incomplete. The data contain some 29,000 clones, around 87% of them singletons. This sequence joins TRBV28 and TRBJ1-3; D gene unclear. Sample: memory (CD45RA-) CD4+ T cells from blood. This TCR was recovered from a human donor in good health. In nucleotides, the CDR3 is TGTGCCAGCAGTTTATGGGCAGGACGCTCTGGAAACACCATATATTTT. Amino acid sequence: CASSLWAGRSGNTIYF.